This is a list of T cell receptor beta chains from one sample in a study of CD8 T cells in Susac syndrome. TCRdb reprocessed the immunoSEQ multiplex PCR reads via MiXCR and lists one record per CDR3 protein. The repertoire holds roughly 150,000 distinct CDR3 sequences, 85% to 95% seen once, with 0.15% to 0.2% in the top ten. The material sequenced was CD4+ T cells from PBMCs. The origin of the receptors is a human donor with Susac syndrome. Both conserved end residues are part of each CDR3. A D gene is named only where the DNA matches it firmly. Only some rows state a clone size, as once, few, many or a class for expanded clones.

clone size: .
V gene: TRBV23-1
J gene: TRBJ1-2
D gene: .
CDR3 DNA: TGCGCCAGCAGTCAATCACCGGGACCGCTATATGGCTACACCTTC
CDR3 protein: CASSQSPGPLYGYTF

clone size: .
V gene: TRBV2
J gene: TRBJ2-3
D gene: TRBD2
CDR3 DNA: TGTGCCAGCAGTGCCGGGGTAGCGGGGGGCACAGATACGCAGTATTTT
CDR3 protein: CASSAGVAGGTDTQYF

clone size: .
V gene: TRBV29-1
J gene: TRBJ2-3
D gene: .
CDR3 DNA: TGCAGCGTTGACGGGGTCCGCACAGATACGCAGTATTTT
CDR3 protein: CSVDGVRTDTQYF

clone size: once
V gene: TRBV2
J gene: TRBJ1-2
D gene: .
CDR3 DNA: TGTGCCAGCAGTGATGCTCCTGCTGGGTATGGCTACACCTTC
CDR3 protein: CASSDAPAGYGYTF

clone size: .
V gene: TRBV3-1
J gene: TRBJ2-6
D gene: .
CDR3 DNA: TGTGCCAGCAGCCAAGGAGCTGGGGCCAACGTCCTGACTTTC
CDR3 protein: CASSQGAGANVLTF

clone size: .
V gene: TRBV7-9
J gene: TRBJ2-1
D gene: .
CDR3 DNA: TGTGCCAGCAGCTCCACAGGTACAATAAGGGACAATGAGCAGTTCTTC
CDR3 protein: CASSSTGTIRDNEQFF

clone size: .
V gene: TRBV11-2
J gene: TRBJ2-5
D gene: .
CDR3 DNA: TGTGCCAGCAGCTTATACCAAATACAAGAGACCCAGTACTTC
CDR3 protein: CASSLYQIQETQYF

clone size: .
V gene: TRBV21-1
J gene: TRBJ1-3
D gene: .
CDR3 DNA: TGTGCCAGCAGCTCCCAGGGGGCTTCGGGAAACACCATATATTTT
CDR3 protein: CASSSQGASGNTIYF

clone size: once
V gene: TRBV23-1
J gene: TRBJ2-5
D gene: TRBD1
CDR3 DNA: TGCGCCAGCAGTCACTTGGGACGGGACAGGGTTGCAGAGACCCAGTACTTC
CDR3 protein: CASSHLGRDRVAETQYF

clone size: .
V gene: TRBV29-1
J gene: TRBJ2-1
D gene: .
CDR3 DNA: TGCAGCGTTATGTTGTGGAGCAATGAGCAGTTCTTC
CDR3 protein: CSVMLWSNEQFF

clone size: .
V gene: TRBV20-1
J gene: TRBJ2-1
D gene: .
CDR3 DNA: TGCAGTGCTAGAGAGCCGGTTGTTCGAGAGCAGTTCTTC
CDR3 protein: CSAREPVVREQFF

clone size: .
V gene: TRBV5-1
J gene: TRBJ2-7
D gene: .
CDR3 DNA: TGCGCCAGCAGCTCAGAAGGGAGGGAGCAGTACTTC
CDR3 protein: CASSSEGREQYF

clone size: once
V gene: TRBV7-2
J gene: TRBJ2-7
D gene: .
CDR3 DNA: TGTGCCAGCAGCTTAGAATGGCCCTGGAAGGACGAGCAGTACTTC
CDR3 protein: CASSLEWPWKDEQYF

clone size: .
V gene: TRBV20-1
J gene: TRBJ1-1
D gene: TRBD1
CDR3 DNA: TGCAGTGCTAGAGGGGGACAGATGAACACTGAAGCTTTCTTT
CDR3 protein: CSARGGQMNTEAFF

clone size: .
V gene: TRBV21-1
J gene: TRBJ2-3
D gene: .
CDR3 DNA: TGTGCCAGCATCACGGACCGCTGCACAGATACGCAGTATTTT
CDR3 protein: CASITDRCTDTQYF

clone size: .
V gene: TRBV29-1
J gene: TRBJ1-1
D gene: .
CDR3 DNA: TGCAGCGTTGAACCCTTGAACACTGAAGCTTTCTTT
CDR3 protein: CSVEPLNTEAFF

clone size: .
V gene: TRBV14
J gene: TRBJ2-1
D gene: .
CDR3 DNA: TGTGCCAGCAGCCAAGGGTTAGACAATGAGCAGTTCTTC
CDR3 protein: CASSQGLDNEQFF

clone size: .
V gene: TRBV2
J gene: TRBJ1-5
D gene: TRBD1
CDR3 DNA: TGTGCCAGCAGTAGACAGGGAACGGATCAGCCCCAGCATTTT
CDR3 protein: CASSRQGTDQPQHF

clone size: .
V gene: TRBV20-1
J gene: TRBJ2-2
D gene: TRBD2
CDR3 DNA: TGCAGTGCACAAACTAGCGGGTTAACCGGGGAGCTGTTTTTT
CDR3 protein: CSAQTSGLTGELFF

clone size: .
V gene: TRBV29-1
J gene: TRBJ2-1
D gene: .
CDR3 DNA: TGCAGCGTTGTTAAAGGGGAGGTTAGAAATGAGCAGTTCTTC
CDR3 protein: CSVVKGEVRNEQFF

clone size: .
V gene: TRBV27
J gene: TRBJ1-1
D gene: .
CDR3 DNA: TGTGCCAGCAGGAGGGTGTGGGACACTGAAGCTTTCTTT
CDR3 protein: CASRRVWDTEAFF

clone size: .
V gene: TRBV20-1
J gene: TRBJ1-1
D gene: .
CDR3 DNA: TGCAGTGCTAGAGATGGGCGGAGGGCAACGAACACTGAAGCTTTCTTT
CDR3 protein: CSARDGRRATNTEAFF

clone size: .
V gene: TRBV9
J gene: TRBJ1-1
D gene: TRBD1
CDR3 DNA: TGTGCCAGCAGCGCCGAGGCGACAGGGCTGAACACTGAAGCTTTCTTT
CDR3 protein: CASSAEATGLNTEAFF

clone size: .
V gene: TRBV28
J gene: TRBJ2-7
D gene: TRBD1
CDR3 DNA: TGTGCCAGCAGTTCGGGACAGGCCCTAGCCTACGAGCAGTACTTC
CDR3 protein: CASSSGQALAYEQYF

clone size: .
V gene: TRBV7-9
J gene: TRBJ2-7
D gene: .
CDR3 DNA: TGTGCCAGCAGCTCCTCCAGGGTTCCCTACGAGCAGTACTTC
CDR3 protein: CASSSSRVPYEQYF

clone size: .
V gene: TRBV9
J gene: TRBJ2-5
D gene: .
CDR3 DNA: TGTGCCAGCAGCAGGCTAGTCCTCGAGACCCAGTACTTC
CDR3 protein: CASSRLVLETQYF

clone size: .
V gene: TRBV20-1
J gene: TRBJ2-5
D gene: TRBD1
CDR3 DNA: TGCAGTGCAAACAGGGGGCGGTTAGAGACCCAGTACTTC
CDR3 protein: CSANRGRLETQYF

clone size: .
V gene: TRBV6-5
J gene: TRBJ1-2
D gene: TRBD1
CDR3 DNA: TGTGCCAGCAGTTGGCGGACAGGGTTCGGCTACACCTTC
CDR3 protein: CASSWRTGFGYTF

clone size: .
V gene: TRBV29-1
J gene: TRBJ2-3
D gene: .
CDR3 DNA: TGCAGCATCCGAGATGGGGGATACACAGATACGCAGTATTTT
CDR3 protein: CSIRDGGYTDTQYF

clone size: .
V gene: TRBV24-1
J gene: TRBJ2-1
D gene: .
CDR3 DNA: TGTGCCACCAGTGATTCAGGGAATGGCGTATTTAACAATGAGCAGTTCTTC
CDR3 protein: CATSDSGNGVFNNEQFF

clone size: .
V gene: TRBV5-1
J gene: TRBJ1-2
D gene: .
CDR3 DNA: TGCGCCAGCAGCTGGCCGCCGAGGGGCTACACCTTC
CDR3 protein: CASSWPPRGYTF

clone size: .
V gene: TRBV5-4
J gene: TRBJ1-1
D gene: .
CDR3 DNA: TGTGCCAGCAGCTTGAGTCGGGCCATAGGCATGAACACTGAAGCTTTCTTT
CDR3 protein: CASSLSRAIGMNTEAFF

clone size: .
V gene: TRBV5-1
J gene: TRBJ2-2
D gene: .
CDR3 DNA: TGCGCCAGCAGCATGGACAGCCCGAACACCGGGGAGCTGTTTTTT
CDR3 protein: CASSMDSPNTGELFF

clone size: once
V gene: TRBV29-1
J gene: TRBJ1-5
D gene: .
CDR3 DNA: TGCAGCGTTGAACGTCAGCCCCAGCATTTT
CDR3 protein: CSVERQPQHF

clone size: .
V gene: TRBV20-1
J gene: TRBJ2-5
D gene: TRBD2
CDR3 DNA: TGCAGTGCTAGCCCTACTCTAGCGGGGGACGAAGAGACCCAGTACTTC
CDR3 protein: CSASPTLAGDEETQYF

clone size: .
V gene: TRBV20-1
J gene: TRBJ1-5
D gene: .
CDR3 DNA: TGCAGTGCTAGTTACGGGGATCAGCCCCAGCATTTT
CDR3 protein: CSASYGDQPQHF

clone size: .
V gene: TRBV5-4
J gene: TRBJ1-2
D gene: TRBD1
CDR3 DNA: TGTGCCAGCAGCCCCGGACAGGGAAGCAACTATGGCTACACCTTC
CDR3 protein: CASSPGQGSNYGYTF

clone size: .
V gene: TRBV4-1
J gene: TRBJ2-5
D gene: .
CDR3 DNA: TGCGCCAGCAGCCAAGCCGGGGCAGAGACCCAGTACTTC
CDR3 protein: CASSQAGAETQYF

clone size: .
V gene: TRBV3-1
J gene: TRBJ2-7
D gene: .
CDR3 DNA: TGTGCCAGCAGCCCCGGAGGGCCCTACGAGCAGTACTTC
CDR3 protein: CASSPGGPYEQYF

clone size: .
V gene: TRBV15
J gene: TRBJ2-7
D gene: TRBD1
CDR3 DNA: TGTGCCACCAGCGAGGACAGGGGGCTGTCCTACGAGCAGTACTTC
CDR3 protein: CATSEDRGLSYEQYF

clone size: .
V gene: TRBV29-1
J gene: TRBJ2-7
D gene: TRBD2
CDR3 DNA: TGCAGCGTTCGGGCTAGCGGGTGGGAGCAGTACTTC
CDR3 protein: CSVRASGWEQYF

clone size: few
V gene: TRBV5-4
J gene: TRBJ2-5
D gene: .
CDR3 DNA: TGTGCCAGCAGCTTGAGCGGTGGAGAGACCCAGTACTTC
CDR3 protein: CASSLSGGETQYF

clone size: .
V gene: TRBV6-6
J gene: TRBJ1-5
D gene: .
CDR3 DNA: TGTGCCAGCAGTAATGGGCTCGGTCAGCCCCAGCATTTT
CDR3 protein: CASSNGLGQPQHF

clone size: .
V gene: TRBV3-1
J gene: TRBJ2-5
D gene: TRBD2
CDR3 DNA: TGTGCCAGCAGCCATTCTAGCGGCCAAGAGACCCAGTACTTC
CDR3 protein: CASSHSSGQETQYF

clone size: .
V gene: TRBV6-2/TRBV6-3
J gene: TRBJ2-2
D gene: TRBD1
CDR3 DNA: TGTGCCAGCAGCCCAGCGGACAGGTTGGGCACCGGGGAGCTGTTTTTT
CDR3 protein: CASSPADRLGTGELFF

clone size: .
V gene: TRBV7-9
J gene: TRBJ2-3
D gene: .
CDR3 DNA: TGTGCCAGCAGGCTGGGGGCCGGACAAGCCACAGATACGCAGTATTTT
CDR3 protein: CASRLGAGQATDTQYF

clone size: .
V gene: TRBV20-1
J gene: TRBJ2-1
D gene: TRBD2
CDR3 DNA: TGCAGTGCTAGAGATCTAGCGGGGGGGCCTGTTGAGCAGTTCTTC
CDR3 protein: CSARDLAGGPVEQFF